This T cell receptor beta chain stems from a study of blood T cell repertoires in COVID-19. Study context: Sites across the United States, Italy and Spain contributed samples from acute and convalescent COVID-19. The analysed material was cDNA or gDNA that came from T cells, B-cell-depleted T cells, or PBMCs.

This clone was picked up many times. Original methodology: How many nucleated cells were present was estimated from reference gene primer amplification. TCRdb keeps only in-frame clones here, not all; method: immunoSEQ multiplex PCR. D and trimming come from the DNA, and the V and J calls and clone size come from that table. Of roughly 65,000 clones listed, 79% are singletons. The CDR3 length is 15 residues. V lost 2 bases to trimming and J lost 1 base; unmatched junction nucleotides: 1. CDR1 is SGHTA and CDR2 is FQGNSA in the germline V gene. Specimen: peripheral blood. This clonotype originated in a man in his sixties with acute or convalescent COVID-19. The chain joins TRBV7-2 to TRBJ2-7; 11 nucleotides align to TRBD2. CDR3 nucleotide sequence: TGTGCCAGCAGCTTAACTAGCGGGGGTTCCTACGAGCAGTACTTC. This encodes CASSLTSGGSYEQYF.